This T cell receptor (beta chain) was identified during a study of PD-1 blockade in classical Hodgkin lymphoma (dated by TCRdb to 2018 to 2020). Context from the whole study: Nivolumab dosing was 3 mg/kg intravenously every 2 weeks, continuing until either disease progression or unacceptable toxicity. The study used TCR beta sequencing and CyTOF to define a peripheral blood immune signature of response to PD-1 blockade in classical Hodgkin lymphoma.

The Qiagen DNeasy kit was used to extract genomic DNA both from unsorted PBMCs and from the negatively selected CD4+ and CD8+ fractions. TCR beta CDR3 regions were subjected to amplification by immunoSEQ multiplex PCR with primers that anneal to V and J segments. A synthetic immune receptor repertoire was used to minimize amplification bias, and any remaining bias was removed computationally after sequencing. The paper's data handling went like this. Custom Python scripts were used to quantify repertoire diversity as the Shannon entropy index. Unsorted, CD4+ and CD8+ repertoires were analyzed separately, except for combined analyses in which CD4+ and CD8+ sequences were merged in silico. A clone was considered expanded if an increase in frequency of at least 2-fold after treatment relative to C1D1 was found, and a pseudocount of 0.5 was applied to clones undetected at baseline. Clones with 0 or 1 copy at C1D1 were classified as singleton clones, and clones with 2 or more copies were classified as non-singleton clones. Clones expanded in unsorted samples were annotated as CD4+, CD8+ or unknown by matching protein sequences in sorted samples from the same patient. Diversity changes from C1D1 to C4D1 were tested in paired samples using Wilcoxon tests. Entries here come from immuneACCESS through TCRdb and include only in-frame sequences with V and J called. Some clones fail to appear in such tables; in the studies checked, an unresolved V gene covers under half of the shortfall, and the cause of the remainder is unknown. The DNA was the basis for D and trimming; V, J and clone size are from that table. The sample data list about 20,000 clones, and 77% of these were observed just once. The top ten clones comprise 40% to 45% of the sample.

In light of the paper, this sample's time point label describes: cycle 2 day 1 (C2D1) of nivolumab. Every trial patient had relapsed following autologous stem cell transplantation, and prior brentuximab vedotin exposure was what differed among cohorts A, B and C. The trial cohort was composed of approximately 60 patients with relapsed/refractory classical Hodgkin lymphoma, for whom complete response, partial response or progressive disease was recorded as best overall response. In the multi-cohort phase II CheckMate 205 trial, trial patients received single-agent nivolumab. An independent review committee assessed best overall response by applying the 2007 International Working Group response criteria. PBMCs from the trial were collected at three points: immediately before nivolumab initiation (C1D1), and during therapy at cycle 2 day 1 and cycle 4 day 1. Peripheral blood was collected in 8 mL Vacutainer Cell Preparation Tubes, from which PBMCs were isolated by centrifugation and then cryopreserved.

As concerns this clone: Its antigen specificity is not known. No much larger clonotype is one base removed from it; base qualities were not supplied.

A distance of 14 bases separates the germline ends of V and J, which lose 7 bases and 0 bases respectively. Sequences SGHRS (CDR1) and YFSETQ (CDR2) are obtained from the germline V gene. Inclusive of the bounding cysteine and phenylalanine, the CDR3 is 15 residues long. This entry keeps only the CDR3 DNA: 45 bases, framed from base 1. Study-wide findings and limitations: Baseline TCR diversity was reported to be lower in newly diagnosed patients than in healthy donors, and even lower in relapsed/refractory patients. A significant rise by C4D1 was seen in CD4+ but not CD8+ TCR diversity (p=0.0027 vs p=0.16), with the rise being most apparent in complete responders (p=0.02). Only a single clinical trial cohort was studied, and what caused the repertoire differences, possibly disease activity or prior therapy, remained undefined. Patients starting nivolumab less than 1 year after ASCT had lower diversity and were excluded from later analyses to avoid confounding by immune reconstitution. Trial patients with a complete response had baseline diversity similar to that of newly diagnosed patients, while partial responders and progressors had significantly lower diversity.

The TCR originated in a human donor with classical Hodgkin lymphoma. Source: peripheral blood mononuclear cells (PBMCs), taken before the second cycle of nivolumab. The sequence links TRBV5-1 to TRBJ1-3, with a weak D call of TRBD1 (5 bases match). The nucleotides read TGCGCCAGCGCATATGGGGGAATCTCTGGAAACACCATATATTTT. Its translation reads: CASAYGGISGNTIYF.